This is a list of T cell receptor beta chains from one sample in a study of human T cells and chemical hapten exposure. MiXCR, run by TCRdb on the RACE reads, gives a single entry per CDR3 protein. The table includes over 300,000 distinct CDR3 sequences, 5.1% detected once. Here the sequenced sample was whole blood, taken in connection with sensitization to the hapten diphenylcyclopropenone (DPC). These receptors all stem from a woman aged 50 to 60 with alopecia areata. Some clones in this sample may be carry-over from other donors' samples. The CDR3 runs from the conserved cysteine through the conserved F or W. The order of the fields is J gene, clone size, D gene, V gene, CDR3 DNA, CDR3 protein. A D gene is named only where the DNA matches it firmly. Size tells how often a clone was seen (once, few, many) or the class of an expanded clone, and some rows leave it out.

TRBJ2-4 many TRBD1 TRBV20-1 TGCAGTGCTAGAGGTCCGGGACAGGCCTACTTC CSARGPGQAYF
TRBJ2-3 many TRBD2 TRBV7-2 TGTGCCAGCAGCCAGCCACTCCTAGCGGGAGGGCTTAGCACAGATACGCAGTATTTT CASSQPLLAGGLSTDTQYF
TRBJ2-6 NA TRBD1 TRBV6-6 TGTGCCAGCAGCAAAATACAGGGGGCAGGAGGGGCCAACGTCCTGACTTTC CASSKIQGAGGANVLTF
TRBJ2-2 NA TRBD1 TRBV6-2/TRBV6-3 TGTGCCAGCAGCTGGGACAGCACCGGGGAGCTGTTTTTT CASSWDSTGELFF
TRBJ2-3 many TRBD2 TRBV6-4 TGTGCCAGCAGTTCAACTAGCGGGAGAGGAGATACGCAGTATTTT CASSSTSGRGDTQYF
TRBJ1-1 many NA TRBV2 TGTGCCAGCAGGGAGGGAAGGACTGAAGCTTTCTTT CASREGRTEAFF
TRBJ1-5 few TRBD1 TRBV20-1 TGCAGTGCTCCAGGGACAGGTTATCAGCCCCAGCATTTT CSAPGTGYQPQHF
TRBJ2-3 many TRBD2 TRBV2 TGTGCCAGCAGTGAAACAGGACTAGCGTGGGGCACAGATACGCAGTATTTT CASSETGLAWGTDTQYF
TRBJ2-5 many NA TRBV7-2 TGTGCCAGCAGCCCCCAATGGCTACGGGGCGAGACCCAGTACTTC CASSPQWLRGETQYF
TRBJ1-2 many NA TRBV7-2 TGTGCCAGCAGCCCTCGAGACCTCTACACCTTC CASSPRDLYTF
TRBJ2-5 NA NA TRBV6-2/TRBV6-3 TGTGCCAGTCAACGACAGGGTGTAACTAGCGTAGAGGGAGAGACCCAGTACTTC CASQRQGVTSVEGETQYF
TRBJ2-1 many TRBD2 TRBV29-1 TGCAGCGTTGAGGCTAGCGGGGGGTACAATGAGCAGTTCTTC CSVEASGGYNEQFF
TRBJ2-4 NA NA TRBV9 TGTGCCAGCTCCGACGGATTCGGCGACATTCAGTACTTC CASSDGFGDIQYF
TRBJ1-1 few NA TRBV20-1 TGCAGTGCTATGGATTACACTGAAGCTTTCTTT CSAMDYTEAFF
TRBJ2-1 NA NA TRBV15 TGTGCCACCAGCACATATACGGGGCAGTTCTTC CATSTYTGQFF
TRBJ1-2 many NA TRBV12-3/TRBV12-4 TGTGCCAGCAGTTTATTAGGTGGAAACTATGGCTACACCTTC CASSLLGGNYGYTF
TRBJ2-5 many TRBD2 TRBV12-3/TRBV12-4 TGTGCCAGCAGTCCCGGGGGGGCCCAAGAGACCCAGTACTTC CASSPGGAQETQYF
TRBJ2-5 few NA TRBV4-1 TGCGCCAGCAGCCAAGAAGACAACCAAGAGACCCAGTACTTC CASSQEDNQETQYF
TRBJ1-1 many NA TRBV29-1 TGCAGCGTTAAGAGGCAGCTAAACACTGAAGCTTTCTTT CSVKRQLNTEAFF
TRBJ1-1 NA NA TRBV7-2 TGTGCCAGCAGCCCTAGAGAGGGGATCAACACTGAAGCTTTCTTT CASSPREGINTEAFF
TRBJ2-3 many TRBD1 TRBV10-3 TGTGCCGCTGAGGGACAGACCACAGATACGCAGTATTTT CAAEGQTTDTQYF
TRBJ1-1 NA NA TRBV6-6 TGTGCCACCATCGGGCGTTCCCAATTTGAAGCTTTCTTT CATIGRSQFEAFF
TRBJ2-1 many NA TRBV20-1 TGCAGTGCTAGTCCAGCGGCCTACAATGAGCAGTTCTTC CSASPAAYNEQFF
TRBJ1-5 NA TRBD1 TRBV7-2 TGTGCCAGCAGCTCTAGACAGGGAAGTCAGCCCCAGCATTTT CASSSRQGSQPQHF
TRBJ2-7 few TRBD1 TRBV20-1 TGCAGTGCTAGAGATTGGGGACAGGGACCCTACGAGCAGTACTTC CSARDWGQGPYEQYF
TRBJ2-3 many NA TRBV28 TGTGCCAGCAGTCCCGTCCTGACAGTAAATACGCAGTATTTT CASSPVLTVNTQYF
TRBJ2-3 many NA TRBV28 TGTGCCAGCAGTCTCGGGACCACCACGCAGTATTTT CASSLGTTTQYF
TRBJ2-1 NA NA TRBV15 TGTGCCACCAGCAGAGGAGATAGCTCCTACAATGAGCAGTTCTTC CATSRGDSSYNEQFF
TRBJ2-1 many NA TRBV6-2/TRBV6-3 TGTGCCAGCAGTCTCGGACCGCGGGGTGAGCAGTTCTTC CASSLGPRGEQFF
TRBJ1-5 few NA TRBV27 TGTGCCAGCAGTTTTGGGGGCGACGGTCAGCCCCAGCATTTT CASSFGGDGQPQHF
TRBJ2-2 many TRBD1 TRBV20-1 TGCAGTGCTATTGGGACAGTTAACACCGGGGAGCTGTTTTTT CSAIGTVNTGELFF
TRBJ1-5 many TRBD1 TRBV4-1 TGCGCCAGCAGCCAAGATCCCCCCGGGACAGGGTCAGGCAATCAGCCCCAGCATTTT CASSQDPPGTGSGNQPQHF
TRBJ2-3 few NA TRBV18 TGTGCCAGCTCACCGGAGGACGTCCGCACAGATACGCAGTATTTT CASSPEDVRTDTQYF
TRBJ1-4 many NA TRBV20-1 TGCAGTGCTAGAGGGCAGGGTACGAAACTGTTTTTT CSARGQGTKLFF
TRBJ1-1 few NA TRBV3-1 TGTGCCAGCAGCCAAGCCCTCCTGAACACTGAAGCTTTCTTT CASSQALLNTEAFF
TRBJ2-1 many NA TRBV9 TGTGCCAGCAGCGTATGGGACTCCAGAGACAATGAGCAGTTCTTC CASSVWDSRDNEQFF
TRBJ2-6 NA NA TRBV19 TGTGCCAGTAGTGGCGTATACTCTGGGGCCAACGTCCTGACTTTC CASSGVYSGANVLTF
TRBJ2-7 many TRBD1 TRBV6-6 TGTGCCAGCAGTAAACTCCGACAGGGGGTAACAGAAGACGAGCAGTACTTC CASSKLRQGVTEDEQYF
TRBJ2-3 many NA TRBV12-3/TRBV12-4 TGTGCCAGCACCCAAGCGACACCAGGAAGCACAGATACGCAGTATTTT CASTQATPGSTDTQYF
TRBJ2-1 many NA TRBV6-2/TRBV6-3 TGTGCCAGCAGCAAGGGACCGCCTTATGAGCAGTTCTTC CASSKGPPYEQFF